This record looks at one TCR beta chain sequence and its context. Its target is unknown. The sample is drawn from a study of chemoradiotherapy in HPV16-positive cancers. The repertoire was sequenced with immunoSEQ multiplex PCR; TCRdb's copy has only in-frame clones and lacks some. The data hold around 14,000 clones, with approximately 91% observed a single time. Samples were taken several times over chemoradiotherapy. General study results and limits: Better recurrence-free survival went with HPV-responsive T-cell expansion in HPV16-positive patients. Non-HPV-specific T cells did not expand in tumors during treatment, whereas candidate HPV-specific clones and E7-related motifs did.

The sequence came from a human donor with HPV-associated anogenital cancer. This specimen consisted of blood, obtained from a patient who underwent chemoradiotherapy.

DNA of the CDR3: TGCGCCAGCAGCCAAGGCCCCACAAATGAAAAACTGTTTTTT. Encoded protein: CASSQGPTNEKLFF. This chain links TRBV4-1 with TRBJ1-4; the D is unclear. CDR3 length: 14 amino acids. V dropped 1 base and J dropped 5 bases, with 8 bases sitting between them. Germline values: CDR1 MGHRA, CDR2 YSYEKL.